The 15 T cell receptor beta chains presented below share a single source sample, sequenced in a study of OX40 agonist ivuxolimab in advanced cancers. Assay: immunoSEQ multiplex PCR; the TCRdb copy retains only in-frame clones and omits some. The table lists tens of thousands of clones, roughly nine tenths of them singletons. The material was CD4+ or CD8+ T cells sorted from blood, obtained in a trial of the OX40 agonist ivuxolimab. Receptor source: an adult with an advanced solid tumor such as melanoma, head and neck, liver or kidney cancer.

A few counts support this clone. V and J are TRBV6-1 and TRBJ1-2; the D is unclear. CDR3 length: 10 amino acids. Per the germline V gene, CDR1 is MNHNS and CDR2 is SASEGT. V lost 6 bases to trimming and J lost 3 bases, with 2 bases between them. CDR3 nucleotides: TGTGCCAGCAGGGACTATGGCTACACCTTC. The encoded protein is CASRDYGYTF.

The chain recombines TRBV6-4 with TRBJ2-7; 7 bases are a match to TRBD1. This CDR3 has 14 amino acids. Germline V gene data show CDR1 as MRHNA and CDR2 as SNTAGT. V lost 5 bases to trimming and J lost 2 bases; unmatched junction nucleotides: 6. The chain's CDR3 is CASSIETGPYEQYF. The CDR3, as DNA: TGTGCCAGCAGTATTGAGACAGGGCCCTACGAGCAGTACTTC.

The CDR3 is CASSPRTSTDTQYF. The CDR3 region has the DNA TGTGCCAGCAGCCCACGTACTAGCACAGATACGCAGTATTTT. The J gene is TRBJ2-3, the V gene TRBV6-5; D is ambiguous. This CDR3 comprises 14 residues. The V end was cut by 6 bases, the J end by 0 bases, with 10 bases between. Germline CDR1 is MNHEY and CDR2 is SVGAGI.

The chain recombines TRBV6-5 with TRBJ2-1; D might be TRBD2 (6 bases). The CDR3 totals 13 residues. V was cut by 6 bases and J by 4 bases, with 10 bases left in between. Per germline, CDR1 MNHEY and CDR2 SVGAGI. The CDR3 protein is CASRISGYNEQFF. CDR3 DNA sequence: TGTGCCAGCAGAATTAGCGGATACAATGAGCAGTTCTTC.

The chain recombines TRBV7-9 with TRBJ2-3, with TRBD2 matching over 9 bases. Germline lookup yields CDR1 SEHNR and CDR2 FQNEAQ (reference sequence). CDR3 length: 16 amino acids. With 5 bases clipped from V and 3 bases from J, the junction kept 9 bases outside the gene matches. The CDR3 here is CASSLKPSGITDTQYF. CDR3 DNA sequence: TGTGCCAGCAGCCTCAAGCCTAGCGGGATTACAGATACGCAGTATTTT.

The CDR3 DNA sequence: TGTGCCAGCAGCTTGAAGTTAGCGGGAGAGGCCGGGGAGCTGTTTTTT. This codes for CASSLKLAGEAGELFF. This chain uses TRBV5-4 with TRBJ2-2, with TRBD2 identical over 9 bases. The CDR3 runs to 16 residues. Trimming at V came to 1 base and at J to 6 bases, leaving 7 bases not matched to a gene. CDR1 and CDR2 from the germline V gene are SGHNT and YYREEE (reference sequence).

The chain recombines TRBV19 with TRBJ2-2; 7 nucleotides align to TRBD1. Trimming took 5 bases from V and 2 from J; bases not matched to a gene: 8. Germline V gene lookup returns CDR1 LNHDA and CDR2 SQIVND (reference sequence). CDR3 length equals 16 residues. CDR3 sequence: CASSFYRGANTGELFF. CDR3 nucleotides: TGTGCCAGTAGTTTCTACAGGGGCGCTAACACCGGGGAGCTGTTTTTT.

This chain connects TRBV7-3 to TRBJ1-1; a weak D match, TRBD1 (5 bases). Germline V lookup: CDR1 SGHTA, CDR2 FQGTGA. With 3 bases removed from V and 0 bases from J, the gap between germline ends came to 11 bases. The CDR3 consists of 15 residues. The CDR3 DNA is TGTGCCAGCAGCTTGCAGGGAACCTTGAACACTGAAGCTTTCTTT. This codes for CASSLQGTLNTEAFF.

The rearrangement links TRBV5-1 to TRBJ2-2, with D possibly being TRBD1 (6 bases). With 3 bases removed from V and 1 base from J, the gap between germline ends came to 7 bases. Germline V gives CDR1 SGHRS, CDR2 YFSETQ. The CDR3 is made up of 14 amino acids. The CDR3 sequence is CASSWGQNTGELFF. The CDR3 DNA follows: TGCGCCAGCAGCTGGGGACAGAACACCGGGGAGCTGTTTTTT.

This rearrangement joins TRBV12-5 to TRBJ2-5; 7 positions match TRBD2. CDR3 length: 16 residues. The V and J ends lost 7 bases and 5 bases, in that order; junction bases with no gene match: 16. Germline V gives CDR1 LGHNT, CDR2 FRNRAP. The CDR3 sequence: CASDSSGLGRQETQYF. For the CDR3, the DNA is TGTGCTAGTGACTCTTCCGGACTAGGCCGGCAGGAGACCCAGTACTTC.

The CDR3 coding sequence is TGTGCCAGCAGCTTAGTGAGGGCCAGCTCCTACGAGCAGTACTTC. This translates into CASSLVRASSYEQYF. The V gene is TRBV7-9, the J gene TRBJ2-7, with D perhaps matching TRBD2 (5 bases). V was cut by 1 base and J by 0 bases, with 10 bases left in between. This CDR3 region has 15 residues. CDR1 is SEHNR, CDR2 FQNEAQ, per germline (reference sequence).

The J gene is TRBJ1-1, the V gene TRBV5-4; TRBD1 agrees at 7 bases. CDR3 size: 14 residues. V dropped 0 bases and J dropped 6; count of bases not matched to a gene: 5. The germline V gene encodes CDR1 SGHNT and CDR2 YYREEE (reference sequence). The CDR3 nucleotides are TGTGCCAGCAGCTTGGGAGGGGGACAGCCTGAAGCTTTCTTT. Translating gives CASSLGGGQPEAFF.

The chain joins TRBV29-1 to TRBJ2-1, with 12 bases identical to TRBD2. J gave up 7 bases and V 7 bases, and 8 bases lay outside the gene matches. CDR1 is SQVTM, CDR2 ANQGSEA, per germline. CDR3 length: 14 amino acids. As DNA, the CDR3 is TGCAGCGCCGGTGGACTAGCGGGGATTAATGAGCAGTTCTTC. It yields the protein CSAGGLAGINEQFF.

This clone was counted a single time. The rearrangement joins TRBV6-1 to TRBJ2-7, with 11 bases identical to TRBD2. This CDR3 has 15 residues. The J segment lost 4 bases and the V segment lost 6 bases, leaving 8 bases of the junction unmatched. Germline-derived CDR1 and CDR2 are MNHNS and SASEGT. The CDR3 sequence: CASRSQLAGVYEQYF. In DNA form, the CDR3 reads TGTGCCAGCAGAAGCCAACTAGCGGGAGTGTACGAGCAGTACTTC.

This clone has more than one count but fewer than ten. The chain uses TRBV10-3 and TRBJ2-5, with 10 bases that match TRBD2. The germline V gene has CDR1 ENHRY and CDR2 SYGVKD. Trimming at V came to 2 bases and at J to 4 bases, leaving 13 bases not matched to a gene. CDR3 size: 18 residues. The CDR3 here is CAISEPNPELAGAETQYF. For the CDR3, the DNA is TGTGCCATCAGTGAGCCCAATCCCGAGCTAGCGGGAGCAGAGACCCAGTACTTC.